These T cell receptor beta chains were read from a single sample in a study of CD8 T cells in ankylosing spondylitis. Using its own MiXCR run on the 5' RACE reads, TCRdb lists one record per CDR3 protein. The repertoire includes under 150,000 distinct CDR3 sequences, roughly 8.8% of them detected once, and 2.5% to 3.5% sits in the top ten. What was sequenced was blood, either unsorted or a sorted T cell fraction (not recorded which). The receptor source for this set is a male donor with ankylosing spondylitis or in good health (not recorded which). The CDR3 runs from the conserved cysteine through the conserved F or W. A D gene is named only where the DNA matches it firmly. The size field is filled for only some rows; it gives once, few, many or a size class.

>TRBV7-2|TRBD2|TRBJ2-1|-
CASSLARGEQFF
TGTGCCAGCAGCTTAGCGCGGGGGGAGCAGTTCTTC
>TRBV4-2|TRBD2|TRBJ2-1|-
CASSQVGTRRHEQFF
TGTGCCAGCAGCCAAGTTGGGACTAGGAGACATGAGCAGTTCTTC
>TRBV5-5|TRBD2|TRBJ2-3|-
CASSLFPGGPLADTQYF
TGTGCCAGCAGCTTGTTTCCGGGAGGGCCTCTGGCAGATACGCAGTATTTT
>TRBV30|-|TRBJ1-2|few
CAWSQGTKAGYTF
TGTGCCTGGAGTCAGGGGACAAAGGCTGGCTACACCTTC
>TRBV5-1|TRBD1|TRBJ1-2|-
CASSLGGQDYGYTF
TGCGCCAGCAGCCTCGGGGGACAGGACTATGGCTACACCTTC
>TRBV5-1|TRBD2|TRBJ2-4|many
CASSFSSGRSSGGDIQYF
TGCGCCAGCAGCTTTTCTAGCGGGAGGTCCAGTGGAGGTGACATTCAGTACTTC
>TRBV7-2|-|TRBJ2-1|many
CASSLDQGMWEQFF
TGTGCCAGCAGCTTAGACCAGGGTATGTGGGAGCAGTTCTTC
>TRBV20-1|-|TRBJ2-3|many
CSARDRGGSTDTQYF
TGCAGTGCTAGAGATCGTGGCGGGAGCACAGATACGCAGTATTTT
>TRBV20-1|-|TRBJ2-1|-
CSAYPRQNNEQFF
TGCAGTGCCTATCCTCGTCAAAACAATGAGCAGTTCTTC
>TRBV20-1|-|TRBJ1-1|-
CSASPGDVTEAFF
TGCAGTGCTAGTCCTGGGGATGTTACTGAAGCTTTCTTT
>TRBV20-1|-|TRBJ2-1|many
CSAARGLQFF
TGCAGTGCTGCGCGGGGTTTGCAGTTCTTC
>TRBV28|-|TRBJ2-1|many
CASSFFQSGSYNEQFF
TGTGCCAGCAGTTTTTTCCAGAGCGGCTCCTACAATGAGCAGTTCTTC
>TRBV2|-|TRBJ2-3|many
CASSEFSGMSTDTQYF
TGTGCCAGCAGTGAGTTTTCTGGGATGAGCACAGATACGCAGTATTTT
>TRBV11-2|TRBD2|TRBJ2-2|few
CASSLEASGSANTGELFF
TGTGCCAGCAGCTTAGAAGCTAGCGGCAGCGCGAACACCGGGGAGCTGTTTTTT
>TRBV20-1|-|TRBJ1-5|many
CSASGKNNQPQHF
TGCAGTGCTAGCGGCAAGAACAATCAGCCCCAGCATTTT
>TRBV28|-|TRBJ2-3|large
CASSLSSTYLTDTQYF
TGTGCCAGCAGTCTATCCTCCACGTATCTAACAGATACGCAGTATTTT
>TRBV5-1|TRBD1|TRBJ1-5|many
CASSPTGDNQPQHF
TGCGCCAGCAGCCCCACAGGGGACAATCAGCCCCAGCATTTT
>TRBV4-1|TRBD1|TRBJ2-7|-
CASSQGQQGANEQYF
TGCGCCAGCAGCCAAGGGCAACAGGGGGCCAACGAGCAGTACTTC
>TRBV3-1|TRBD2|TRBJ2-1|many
CASRMFAGGYNEQFF
TGTGCCAGCCGGATGTTTGCGGGAGGATACAATGAGCAGTTCTTC
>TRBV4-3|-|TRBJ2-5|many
CASSRTMAQGGRETQYF
TGCGCCAGCAGCCGTACAATGGCCCAGGGGGGTCGAGAGACCCAGTACTTC
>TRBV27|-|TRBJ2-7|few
CASSLGGSLRISTYEQYF
TGTGCCAGCAGTTTAGGGGGTAGCTTACGAATTTCTACCTACGAGCAGTACTTC
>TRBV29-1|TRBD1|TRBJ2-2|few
CSVATGTAYTGELFF
TGCAGCGTTGCGACCGGGACAGCTTACACCGGGGAGCTGTTTTTT
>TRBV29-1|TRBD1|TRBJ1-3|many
CSAGGQSSGNTIYF
TGCAGCGCCGGGGGACAGAGCTCTGGAAACACCATATATTTT
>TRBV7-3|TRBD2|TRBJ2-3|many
CASSLLPSGGTDTQYF
TGTGCCAGCAGCTTACTGCCTAGCGGAGGCACAGATACGCAGTATTTT
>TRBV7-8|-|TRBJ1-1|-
CASSVQENTEAFF
TGTGCCAGCAGCGTACAGGAGAACACTGAAGCTTTCTTT
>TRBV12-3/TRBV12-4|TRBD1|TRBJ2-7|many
CASSTDRESYEQYF
TGTGCCAGCAGTACGGACAGGGAATCCTACGAGCAGTACTTC
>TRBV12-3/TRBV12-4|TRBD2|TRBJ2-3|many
CASNSASGTADTQYF
TGTGCCAGCAACTCGGCTAGCGGGACCGCAGATACGCAGTATTTT
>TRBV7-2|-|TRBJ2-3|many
CASSSFISADTQYF
TGTGCCAGCAGCTCTTTTATATCGGCAGATACGCAGTATTTT
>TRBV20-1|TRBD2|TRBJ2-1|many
CSANIAGGLLGEQFF
TGCAGTGCAAATATAGCGGGAGGGCTTCTTGGTGAGCAGTTCTTC
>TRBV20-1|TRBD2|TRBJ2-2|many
CSATGTVLAGVDTGELFF
TGCAGTGCTACCGGGACAGTCCTAGCGGGAGTCGACACCGGGGAGCTGTTTTTT
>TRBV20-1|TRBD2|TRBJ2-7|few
CSAGLAGDGEQYF
TGCAGTGCCGGACTAGCGGGAGACGGCGAGCAGTACTTC
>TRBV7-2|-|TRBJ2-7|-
CASSLFGSTYEQYF
TGTGCCAGCAGCCTTTTCGGTTCCACCTACGAGCAGTACTTC
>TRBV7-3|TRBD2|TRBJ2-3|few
CASSLMAGGSTDTQYF
TGTGCCAGCAGCTTAATGGCGGGGGGGTCCACAGATACGCAGTATTTT
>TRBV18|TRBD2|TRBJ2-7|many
CASSPPTSGSYEQYF
TGTGCCAGCTCACCACCCACTAGCGGCTCCTACGAGCAGTACTTC
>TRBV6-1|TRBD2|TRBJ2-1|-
CASRNSGTSGYNEQFF
TGTGCCAGCAGGAACTCCGGGACTAGTGGGTACAATGAGCAGTTCTTC
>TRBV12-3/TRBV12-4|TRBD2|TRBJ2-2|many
CASSPTLAGANTGELFF
TGTGCCAGCAGTCCCACACTAGCGGGAGCGAACACCGGGGAGCTGTTTTTT
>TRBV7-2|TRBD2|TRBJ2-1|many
CASSLVTSGMIYEQFF
TGTGCCAGCAGCTTAGTGACTAGCGGGATGATATATGAGCAGTTCTTC
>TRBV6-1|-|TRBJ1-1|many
CASRSGLLSTEAFF
TGTGCCAGCAGATCGGGACTTCTGTCCACTGAAGCTTTCTTT
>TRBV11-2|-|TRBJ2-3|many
CASSLEQGGIGLTDTQYF
TGTGCCAGCAGCTTAGAACAGGGTGGGATAGGGCTCACAGATACGCAGTATTTT
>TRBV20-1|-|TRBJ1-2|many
CSARDLGGGNYGYTF
TGCAGTGCTAGAGATCTCGGAGGGGGAAACTATGGCTACACCTTC
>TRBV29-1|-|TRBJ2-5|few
CSVVRPSGQARETQYF
TGCAGCGTTGTCCGCCCTAGCGGACAGGCGCGGGAGACCCAGTACTTC
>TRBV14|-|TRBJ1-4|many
CASSQASGVQGEKLFF
TGTGCCAGCAGCCAGGCCTCGGGGGTACAAGGGGAAAAACTGTTTTTT
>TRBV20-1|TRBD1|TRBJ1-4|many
CSARVAHRGQNEKLFF
TGCAGTGCTAGAGTAGCCCACAGGGGTCAAAATGAAAAACTGTTTTTT
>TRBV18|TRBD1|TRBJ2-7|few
CASSTQGAGYEQYF
TGTGCCAGCTCCACTCAGGGGGCGGGGTACGAGCAGTACTTC
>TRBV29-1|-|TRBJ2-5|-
CSVGNTLGETQYF
TGCAGCGTTGGTAACACCCTCGGAGAGACCCAGTACTTC
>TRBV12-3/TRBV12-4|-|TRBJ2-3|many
CASTPGETDTQYF
TGTGCCAGCACCCCAGGGGAGACAGATACGCAGTATTTT
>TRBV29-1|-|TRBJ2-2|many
CSVLRGTETGELFF
TGCAGCGTACTCAGGGGAACGGAAACCGGGGAGCTGTTTTTT
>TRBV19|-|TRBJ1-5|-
CASSIEGVRQPQHF
TGTGCCAGTAGTATCGAAGGGGTTCGGCAGCCCCAGCATTTT
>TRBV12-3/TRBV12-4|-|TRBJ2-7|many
CASSLLVAGAGYEQYF
TGTGCCAGCAGTTTACTAGTGGCAGGGGCAGGCTACGAGCAGTACTTC
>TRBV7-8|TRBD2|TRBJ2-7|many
CASSTTSGRDVEQYF
TGTGCCAGCAGCACTACTAGCGGGCGGGACGTCGAGCAGTACTTC
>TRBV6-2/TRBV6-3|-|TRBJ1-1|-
CASRETGTRMNTEAFF
TGTGCCAGCAGAGAGACCGGGACAAGAATGAACACTGAAGCTTTCTTT
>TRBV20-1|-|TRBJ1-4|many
CSARDRGAGSTNEKLFF
TGCAGTGCTAGAGATCGGGGGGCCGGATCAACTAATGAAAAACTGTTTTTT
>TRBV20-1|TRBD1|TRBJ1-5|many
CSARESTGNNQPQHF
TGCAGTGCTAGAGAATCGACAGGGAACAATCAGCCCCAGCATTTT